The clone carrying this T cell receptor beta chain appeared a single time. V was pared by 1 base and J by 3 bases, with 9 bases of the junction left unmatched. CDR1 and CDR2 from the germline V gene are SGHRS and YFSETQ. The CDR3 runs to 16 residues. Here immunoSEQ multiplex PCR was the method, and the copy in TCRdb shows in-frame clones only, minus some. The table records hundreds of thousands of clones, approximately 90% of them present only once. This specimen belongs to a study of blood T cell repertoires in COVID-19. For the study at large: T cells, B-cell-depleted T cells, or PBMCs supplied cDNA or gDNA.

The V call is TRBV5-1, the J call TRBJ2-5, with TRBD2 identical over 7 bases. Input material: peripheral blood. This clonotype originated in a man in his 60s who had recovered from COVID-19. The CDR3 nucleotides are TGCGCCAGCAGCTTGTGGTGGAGCGGGGTAGAAGAGACCCAGTACTTC. Protein product: CASSLWWSGVEETQYF.